The sequence of this T cell receptor (beta chain) was determined in a study of T cell responses to AZD1222 COVID-19 vaccine. Points from the study as a whole: Distributed over spike, vaccine-associated CD4 TCRs predominated at 160-218 and 743-854. Recipients of two AZD1222 doses showed rising Spike-specific TCR breadth and depth. The repertoires were collected only after the peak T cell response. The number of AZD1222 recipients seropositive at baseline was only five or six.

Germline V gives CDR1 MNHEY, CDR2 SVGAGI. This CDR3 contains 15 residues. Of note for this clone: The antigen remains undetermined. At one boundary the junction diverges from the germline segment, which might be a read error.

The method was immunoSEQ multiplex PCR; TCRdb's version includes in-frame clones alone and lacks a portion of them. The data contain 100,000 to 150,000 clones, around 90% of them singletons. The sample consisted of peripheral blood, taken on day 0 of AZD1222 vaccination. This receptor was identified in an adult in good health. The chain is built from TRBV6-5 and TRBJ2-1, with 8 bases fitting TRBD2. The CDR3 region has the DNA TGTGCCAGCGGTTACGGGGGGGGACCCTACAATGAGCAGTTCTTC. It translates to CASGYGGGPYNEQFF.